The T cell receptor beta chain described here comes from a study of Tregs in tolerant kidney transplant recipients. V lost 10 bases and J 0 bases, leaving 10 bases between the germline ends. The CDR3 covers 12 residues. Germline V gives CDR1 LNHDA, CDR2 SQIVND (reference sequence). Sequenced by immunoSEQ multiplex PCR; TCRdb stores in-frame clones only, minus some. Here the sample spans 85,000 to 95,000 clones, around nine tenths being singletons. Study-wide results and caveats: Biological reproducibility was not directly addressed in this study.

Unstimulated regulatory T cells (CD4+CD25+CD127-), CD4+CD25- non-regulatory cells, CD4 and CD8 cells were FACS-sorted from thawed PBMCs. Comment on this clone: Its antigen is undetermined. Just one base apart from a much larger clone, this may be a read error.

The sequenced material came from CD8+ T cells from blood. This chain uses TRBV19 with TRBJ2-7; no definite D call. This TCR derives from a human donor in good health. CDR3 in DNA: TGTGCCAATGCTGCCGGCTCCTACGAGCAGTACTTC. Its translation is CANAAGSYEQYF. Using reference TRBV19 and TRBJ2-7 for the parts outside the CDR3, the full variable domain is DGGITQSPKYLFRKEGQNVTLSCEQNLNHDAMYWYRQDPGQGLRLIYYSQIVNDFQKGDIAEGYSVSREKKESFPLTVTSAQKNPTAFYLCANAAGSYEQYFGPGTRLTVT.